This TCR beta chain was recorded in a study of T cell repertoires in cytomegalovirus infection. Each CDR3 protein is one row after TCRdb ran MiXCR on the reads. The sample includes fewer than 900,000 distinct CDR3 sequences, about 28% of them seen just once. The V end lost 5 bases, the J end lost 5 bases, and 12 bases lay between the germline ends. Per the germline V gene, CDR1 is MNHEY and CDR2 is SVGEGT. The CDR3 covers 13 residues. This clonotype was observed a single time. Antigen unknown. Source: cultured CD8+ T cells from PBMCs, taken from culture after CMV antigen stimulation. The clonotype originates from a human donor in good health (CMV status not recorded). Some clones in this sample may be carry-over from other donors' samples. The rearrangement uses TRBV6-2 or TRBV6-3 and TRBJ2-5; D uncertain. The CDR3: CASSKTDAETQYF. CDR3 DNA: TGTGCCAGCAGTAAAACAGATGCGGAGACCCAGTACTTC.